This T cell receptor (beta chain) was found in a study of vaccination and CD4 T cells after COVID-19. As for the study in general: The stimulus for the cells was overlapping spike peptides derived from SARS-CoV-2, HCoV-NL63, HCoV-OC43 and HCoV-229E. Each control culture was treated with a CEFX pool, an HIV-1 Nef pool, or no peptide. Findings and caveats of the study: For convalescent patients, a median 86.3% of reactive clones surfaced exclusively after vaccination.

With the Oncomine TCR Beta short-read assay, DNA from cultured CD4+ T cells was sequenced. TCRdb independently ran MiXCR on the PCR reads; one entry per CDR3 protein. The sample lists around 13,000 distinct CDR3 sequences, roughly 30% occurring once. Comment on this clonotype: The antigen remains undetermined.

Treatment defined: roughly nine-day PBMC culture with coronavirus spike peptide pools or control peptides (ViraFEST assay). The dates of positive PCR tests extended from March through December 2020 and came before the US Alpha, Beta and Delta variants. The CDR3 is made up of 14 amino acids. Germline CDR1 reads MNHNS; CDR2 reads SASEGT. Trimming cost V 6 bases and J 4 bases; bases outside gene matches: 9. The genes are TRBV6-1 and TRBJ2-7, with TRBD2 matching 7 bases. Sequences were obtained from CD4+ T cells from blood, cultured in vitro. The source is a human donor who had recovered from COVID-19. Here the CDR3 reads CASRVSGTMYEQYF. In DNA, the CDR3 is TGTGCCAGCAGGGTAAGCGGGACGATGTACGAGCAGTACTTC.